A selection of T cell receptor beta chains follows, all from one sample in a study of T cells in Graves' hyperthyroidism and ophthalmopathy. Each CDR3 protein is one row after TCRdb ran MiXCR on the multiplex PCR reads. The sample has 620,000 or so distinct CDR3 sequences; more than 14% are singletons. The specimen sequenced was blood. Every receptor here comes from a woman aged 50 to 65 with Graves' ophthalmopathy. Both conserved end residues are trimmed from each CDR3. Fields, in order: J gene, V gene, CDR3 protein.

>TRBJ2-7|TRBV13
ASSLGGGGLAGSYEQY
>TRBJ1-1|TRBV5-1
ASLTGPGNTEAF
>TRBJ2-2|TRBV7-9
ASRRTDLAGTGELF
>TRBJ1-1|TRBV7-9
ASSALHGESEAF
>TRBJ2-1|TRBV12-5
ASGGLEQF
>TRBJ1-5|TRBV6-1
ASNRVGTPSNQPQH
>TRBJ2-7|TRBV27
ASSFSVAAYYEQY
>TRBJ1-3|TRBV4-2
ASSQDGPGSYGNTIY
>TRBJ1-3|TRBV6-1
ASSLFPDSGNTIY
>TRBJ1-5|TRBV19
ASSIPPGNQPQH
>TRBJ2-5|TRBV7-2
ASSLLSGQTQETQY
>TRBJ1-2|TRBV3-1
ASRGTYGYT
>TRBJ2-7|TRBV7-9
ASSLLGQGYEQY
>TRBJ2-6|TRBV27
ATYRAGGANVLT
>TRBJ2-1|TRBV30
AWSGGEQF
>TRBJ1-2|TRBV19
ASSGRDSNYGYT
>TRBJ2-7|TRBV28
ASSLVSSGTTYEQY
>TRBJ2-7|TRBV5-8
ASSSRSSGRDYEQY
>TRBJ2-5|TRBV11-1
ASGPGGPQETQY
>TRBJ1-4|TRBV15
ATSRVATNEKLF
>TRBJ2-5|TRBV27
ASSLRPSGRAETQY
>TRBJ1-1|TRBV7-2
ASSLDGTGVNTEAF
>TRBJ2-7|TRBV18
ASSGADSYEQY
>TRBJ1-1|TRBV6-1
ASSTQTGKSTEAF
>TRBJ2-3|TRBV2
ASSEMGTGGTDTQY
>TRBJ2-3|TRBV12-5
ASGPTLAGAPDTQY
>TRBJ2-2|TRBV2
ASSEGTRTGELF
>TRBJ2-5|TRBV28
ASRGQGRQETQY
>TRBJ1-5|TRBV12-5
ASGLVNQPQH
>TRBJ1-6|TRBV6-5
ASSYSFRHALH
>TRBJ2-1|TRBV29-1
SVGRLAGGGGEQF
>TRBJ2-1|TRBV18
ASSPGGNNEQF
>TRBJ2-3|TRBV11-2
ASSLTSGRIDTQY
>TRBJ1-4|TRBV2
ASKSQGDANEKLF
>TRBJ2-5|TRBV4-1
ASSQPRDLRETRY
>TRBJ2-7|TRBV3-1
ASSQKDRGDYEQY
>TRBJ2-1|TRBV6-1
ASRKTGRSYNEQF
>TRBJ2-1|TRBV10-3
ATIRTSSGYEQF
>TRBJ2-3|TRBV9
ASSKGLSSTDTQY
>TRBJ2-1|TRBV5-1
ASSLAAGVDNEQF
>TRBJ2-3|TRBV11-2
ASSTHLSSSTDTQY
>TRBJ1-6|TRBV6-2/TRBV6-3
ASSYTTGQVNSPLH
>TRBJ2-1|TRBV2
ASEASGNLNEQF
>TRBJ2-7|TRBV27
ASRLTGDWLLYYEQY
>TRBJ2-3|TRBV5-1
ASSPTSPQGDTQY
>TRBJ2-7|TRBV10-3
ATEALSGRHYEQY
>TRBJ2-1|TRBV27
ASWRGTSSYNEQF
>TRBJ1-3|TRBV14
ASSQVLGARFGNTIY
>TRBJ2-1|TRBV14
ASSPLPSRRLNEQF